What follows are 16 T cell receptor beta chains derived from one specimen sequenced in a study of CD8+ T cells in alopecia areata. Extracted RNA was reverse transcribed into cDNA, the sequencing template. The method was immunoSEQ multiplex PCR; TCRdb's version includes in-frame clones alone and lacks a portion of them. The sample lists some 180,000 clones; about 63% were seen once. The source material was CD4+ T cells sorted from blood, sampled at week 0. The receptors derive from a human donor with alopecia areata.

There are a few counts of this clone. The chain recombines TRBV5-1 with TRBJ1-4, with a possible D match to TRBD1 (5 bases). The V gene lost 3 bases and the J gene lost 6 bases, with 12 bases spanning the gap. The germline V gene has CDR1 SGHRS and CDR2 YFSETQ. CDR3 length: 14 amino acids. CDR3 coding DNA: TGCGCCAGCAGCTCCGGGACCGGGGATGAAAAACTGTTTTTT. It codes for CASSSGTGDEKLFF.

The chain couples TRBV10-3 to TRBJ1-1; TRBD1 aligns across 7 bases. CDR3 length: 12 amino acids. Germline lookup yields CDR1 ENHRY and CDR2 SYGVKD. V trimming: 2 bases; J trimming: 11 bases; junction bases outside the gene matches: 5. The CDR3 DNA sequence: TGTGCCATCAGTGAGGCCGGGACAGACGCTTTCTTT. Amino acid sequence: CAISEAGTDAFF.

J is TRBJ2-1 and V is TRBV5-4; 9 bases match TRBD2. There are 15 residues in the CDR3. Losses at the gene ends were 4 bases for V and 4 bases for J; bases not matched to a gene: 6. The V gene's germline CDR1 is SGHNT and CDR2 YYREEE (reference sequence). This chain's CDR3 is CASSPSGEFYNEQFF. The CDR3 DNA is TGTGCCAGCAGCCCTAGCGGGGAATTTTACAATGAGCAGTTCTTC.

The CDR3 DNA reads as TGTGCCTGGAGTCGGGGCGAGCAGTACTTC. Translated: CAWSRGEQYF. The chain combines TRBV30 with TRBJ2-7, with D possibly TRBD2 on 5 matching bases. V was trimmed by 2 bases and J by 6 bases, leaving 5 bases between them. The germline gives CDR1 GTSNPN, CDR2 SVGIG (reference sequence). The CDR3 contains 10 residues.

The CDR3 nucleotides are TGCGCTCAACAGGGTAAAGAGACCCAGTACTTC. Amino acids: CAQQGKETQYF. V usage is TRBV29-1 and J usage is TRBJ2-5; the D gene is possibly TRBD1 (6 bases). The CDR3 is made up of 11 amino acids. The germline gives CDR1 SQVTM, CDR2 ANQGSEA.

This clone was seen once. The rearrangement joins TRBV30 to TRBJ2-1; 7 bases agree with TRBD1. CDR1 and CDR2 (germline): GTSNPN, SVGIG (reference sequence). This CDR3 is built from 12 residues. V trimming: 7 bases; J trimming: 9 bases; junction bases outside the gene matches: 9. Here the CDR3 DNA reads TGTGCCTTGGCCGAAGGGACAGCTGAGCAGTTCTTC. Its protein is CALAEGTAEQFF.

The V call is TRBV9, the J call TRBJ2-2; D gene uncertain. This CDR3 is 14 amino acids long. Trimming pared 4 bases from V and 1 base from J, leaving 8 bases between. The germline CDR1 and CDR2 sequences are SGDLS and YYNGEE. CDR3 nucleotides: TGTGCCAGCAGCCCGAACCTGAACACCGGGGAGCTGTTTTTT. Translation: CASSPNLNTGELFF.

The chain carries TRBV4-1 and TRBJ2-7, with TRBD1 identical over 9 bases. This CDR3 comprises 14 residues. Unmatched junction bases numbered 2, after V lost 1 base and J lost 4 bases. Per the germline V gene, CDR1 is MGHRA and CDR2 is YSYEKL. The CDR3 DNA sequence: TGCGCCAGCAGCCAAGTGGGACAGGGATACGAGCAGTACTTC. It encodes CASSQVGQGYEQYF.

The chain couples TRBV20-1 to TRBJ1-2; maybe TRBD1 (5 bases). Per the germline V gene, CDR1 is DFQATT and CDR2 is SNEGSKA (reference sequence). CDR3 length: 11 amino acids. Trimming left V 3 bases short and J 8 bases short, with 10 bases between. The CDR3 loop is CSASIGDGYTF. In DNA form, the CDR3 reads TGCAGTGCTAGCATAGGGGACGGCTACACCTTC.

The CDR3 spells CASSRTRNTEAFF. CDR3 coding DNA: TGTGCCAGCAGCCGAACAAGGAACACTGAAGCTTTCTTT. This sequence joins TRBV7-3 and TRBJ1-1; D is uncertain. V lost 5 bases to trimming and J lost 1 base, with 8 bases between them. Germline V gene data show CDR1 as SGHTA and CDR2 as FQGTGA. This CDR3 spans 13 amino acids.

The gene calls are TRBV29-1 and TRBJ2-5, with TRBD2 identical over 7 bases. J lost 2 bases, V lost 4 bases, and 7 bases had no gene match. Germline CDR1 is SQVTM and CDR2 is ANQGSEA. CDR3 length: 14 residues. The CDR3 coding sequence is TGCAGCGTTGCTAGCGGAAGCTTTCAAGAGACCCAGTACTTC. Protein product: CSVASGSFQETQYF.

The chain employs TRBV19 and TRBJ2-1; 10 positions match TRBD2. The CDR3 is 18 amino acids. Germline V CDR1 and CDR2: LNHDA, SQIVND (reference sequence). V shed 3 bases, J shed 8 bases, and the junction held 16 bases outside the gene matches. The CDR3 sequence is CASSIRGTSAGRGDEQFF. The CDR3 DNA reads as TGTGCCAGTAGTATCCGCGGGACTAGCGCCGGTAGAGGTGATGAGCAGTTCTTC.

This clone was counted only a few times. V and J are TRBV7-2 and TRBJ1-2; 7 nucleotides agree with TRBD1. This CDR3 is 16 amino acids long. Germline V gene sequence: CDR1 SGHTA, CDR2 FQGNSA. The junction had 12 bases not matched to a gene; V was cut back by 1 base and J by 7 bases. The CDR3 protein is CASSLENRGAGGGYTF. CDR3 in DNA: TGTGCCAGCAGCTTAGAGAACAGGGGCGCCGGTGGTGGCTACACCTTC. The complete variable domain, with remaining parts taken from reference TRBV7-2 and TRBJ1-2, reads GAGVSQSPSNKVTEKGKDVELRCDPISGHTALYWYRQSLGQGLEFLIYFQGNSAPDKSGLPSDRFSAERTGGSVSTLTIQRTQQEDSAVYLCASSLENRGAGGGYTFGSGTRLTVV.

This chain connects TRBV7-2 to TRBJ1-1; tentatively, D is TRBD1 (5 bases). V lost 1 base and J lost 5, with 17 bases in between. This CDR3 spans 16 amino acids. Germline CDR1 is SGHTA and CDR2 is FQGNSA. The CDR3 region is CASSLVPSGRRTEAFF. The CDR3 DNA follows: TGTGCCAGCAGCTTAGTCCCATCGGGACGAAGGACTGAAGCTTTCTTT. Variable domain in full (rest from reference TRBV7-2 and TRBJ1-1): GAGVSQSPSNKVTEKGKDVELRCDPISGHTALYWYRQSLGQGLEFLIYFQGNSAPDKSGLPSDRFSAERTGGSVSTLTIQRTQQEDSAVYLCASSLVPSGRRTEAFFGQGTRLTVV.

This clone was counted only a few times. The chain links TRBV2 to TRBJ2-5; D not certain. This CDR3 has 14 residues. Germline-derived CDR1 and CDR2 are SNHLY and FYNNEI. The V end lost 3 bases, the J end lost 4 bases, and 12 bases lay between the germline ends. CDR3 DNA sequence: TGTGCCAGCAGTGAGTACCCGAAAGCAGAGACCCAGTACTTC. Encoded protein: CASSEYPKAETQYF.

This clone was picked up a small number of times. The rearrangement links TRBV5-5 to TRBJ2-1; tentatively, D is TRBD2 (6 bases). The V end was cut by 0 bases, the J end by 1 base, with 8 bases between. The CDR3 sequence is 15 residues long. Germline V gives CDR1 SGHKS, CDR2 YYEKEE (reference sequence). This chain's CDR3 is CASSLAGRSYNEQFF. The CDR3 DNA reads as TGTGCCAGCAGCTTGGCAGGGAGGTCCTACAATGAGCAGTTCTTC.